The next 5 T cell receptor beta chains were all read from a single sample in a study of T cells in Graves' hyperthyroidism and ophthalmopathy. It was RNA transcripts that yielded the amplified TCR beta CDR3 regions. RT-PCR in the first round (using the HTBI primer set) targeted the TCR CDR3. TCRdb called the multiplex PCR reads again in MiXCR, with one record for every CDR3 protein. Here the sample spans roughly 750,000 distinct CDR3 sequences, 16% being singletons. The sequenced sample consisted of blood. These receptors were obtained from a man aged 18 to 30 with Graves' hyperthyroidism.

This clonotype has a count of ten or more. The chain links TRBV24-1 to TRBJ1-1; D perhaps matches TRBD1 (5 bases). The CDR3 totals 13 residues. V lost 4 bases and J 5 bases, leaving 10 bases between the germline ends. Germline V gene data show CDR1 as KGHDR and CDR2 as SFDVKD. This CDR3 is CATSDGGWTEAFF. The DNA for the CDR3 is TGTGCCACCAGTGACGGGGGTTGGACTGAAGCTTTCTTT.

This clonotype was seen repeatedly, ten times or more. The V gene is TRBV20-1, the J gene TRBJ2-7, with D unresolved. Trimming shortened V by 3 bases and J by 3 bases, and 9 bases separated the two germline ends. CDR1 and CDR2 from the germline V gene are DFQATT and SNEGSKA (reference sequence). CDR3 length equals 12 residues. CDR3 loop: CSASTGLYEQYF. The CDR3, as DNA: TGCAGTGCTAGTACCGGGCTCTACGAGCAGTACTTC.

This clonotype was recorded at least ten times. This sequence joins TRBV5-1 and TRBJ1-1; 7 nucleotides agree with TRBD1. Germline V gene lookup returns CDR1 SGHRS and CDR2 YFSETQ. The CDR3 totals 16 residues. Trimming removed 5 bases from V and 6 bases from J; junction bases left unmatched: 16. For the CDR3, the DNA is TGCGCCAGCAGACGGGGGACAGCGCGTTCCATCGCTGAAGCTTTCTTT. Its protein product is CASRRGTARSIAEAFF.

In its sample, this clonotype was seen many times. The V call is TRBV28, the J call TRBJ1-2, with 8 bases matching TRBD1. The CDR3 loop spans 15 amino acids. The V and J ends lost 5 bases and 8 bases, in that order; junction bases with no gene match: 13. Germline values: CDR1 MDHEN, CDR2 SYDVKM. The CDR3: CASSPSDRALWGYTF. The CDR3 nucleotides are TGTGCCAGCAGTCCCTCGGACAGGGCCCTTTGGGGCTACACCTTC.

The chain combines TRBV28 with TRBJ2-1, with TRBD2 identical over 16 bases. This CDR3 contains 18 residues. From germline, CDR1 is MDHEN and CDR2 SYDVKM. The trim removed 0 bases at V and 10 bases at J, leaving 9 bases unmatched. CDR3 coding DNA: TGTGCCAGCAGTTTATGGGGCGGGACTAGCGGGAGGGGTGGGGAGCAGTTCTTC. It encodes CASSLWGGTSGRGGEQFF.